Below are 23 T cell receptor beta chains sequenced from a single sample in a study of molecular identifiers for immune sequencing clone quantification. TCRdb independently ran MiXCR on the PCR reads; one entry per CDR3 protein. The sample holds some 580,000 distinct CDR3 sequences; about 25% are singletons and the top ten take 0.78%. The material sequenced was naive CD8+ T cells from blood, with Jurkat cell RNA spiked in. Regarding subset: FACS-sorted CD8+CD4-CCR7+CD45RA+ naive T cells. These TCRs come from a human donor in good health. Some libraries in this study had Jurkat cell RNA spiked in.

The sample holds many counts of this clonotype. The chain couples TRBV6-5 to TRBJ2-5; tentative D call: TRBD2 (5 bases). V lost 11 bases and J lost 5, with 18 bases in between. CDR3 length: 13 residues. The germline V gene has CDR1 MNHEY and CDR2 SVGAGI. In DNA, the CDR3 is TGTGCCGGCCAGGAGCGGCATTGGGAGACCCAGTACTTC. It codes for CAGQERHWETQYF.

This clonotype has a handful of counts. This chain uses TRBV7-9 with TRBJ2-1; D possibly matches TRBD1 or TRBD2 (5 bases each). Trimming removed 2 bases at V and 4 bases at J, with 15 bases between. The CDR3 has 16 amino acids. Germline V gene lookup returns CDR1 SEHNR and CDR2 FQNEAQ (reference sequence). For the CDR3, the DNA is TGTGCCAGCAGCTTAAGCTGGGACCTTGAGTACAATGAGCAGTTCTTC. It encodes CASSLSWDLEYNEQFF.

This clonotype was observed a handful of times. J is TRBJ2-1 and V is TRBV7-6, with D unresolved. Germline loops: CDR1 SGHVS, CDR2 FNYEAQ. Deletions cut 3 bases from V and 0 bases from J, with 12 bases between. The CDR3 loop spans 16 amino acids. The CDR3 sequence is CASSLSVEASYNEQFF. CDR3 sequence (DNA): TGTGCCAGCAGCTTGAGTGTTGAGGCCTCCTACAATGAGCAGTTCTTC.

This clonotype was seen at least ten times. The genes are TRBV27 and TRBJ2-3; D is unresolved. Trimming pared 3 bases from V and 2 bases from J, leaving 6 bases between. Per the germline V gene, CDR1 is MNHEY and CDR2 is SMNVEV (reference sequence). CDR3 length: 13 residues. The CDR3 reads CASSLWATDTQYF. The CDR3 nucleotides are TGTGCCAGCAGTTTGTGGGCCACAGATACGCAGTATTTT.

This clonotype appeared many times. The chain employs TRBV2 and TRBJ1-2; D is perhaps TRBD1 (6 bases). CDR3 length: 15 residues. The V gene's germline CDR1 is SNHLY and CDR2 FYNNEI. V was shortened by 2 bases and J by 2 bases, with 12 bases between the two germline ends. CDR3 bases: TGTGCCAGCAGTGAATGGGGGACACCGAACTATGGCTACACCTTC. It codes for CASSEWGTPNYGYTF.

Regarding this clonotype: One end of the junction does not line up with germline, which may come from a read error. The chain recombines TRBV28 with TRBJ1-2, with D possibly TRBD1 on 5 matching bases. CDR1 and CDR2 from the germline V gene are MDHEN and SYDVKM. The CDR3 extends over 13 amino acids. The CDR3 nucleotides are TGTGCCCGCAGTTTTCAAACTCAGAGGGGCTCCACCTTC. Its translation: CARSFQTQRGSTF.

This clonotype has a count of ten or more. The chain carries TRBV27 and TRBJ2-1, with 7 bases aligning to TRBD2. Unmatched junction bases numbered 9, after V lost 5 bases and J lost 2 bases. The CDR3 consists of 16 residues. Germline V lookup: CDR1 MNHEY, CDR2 SMNVEV (reference sequence). The CDR3 protein is CASSPSAGEPYNEQFF. The CDR3 DNA reads as TGTGCCAGCAGTCCCTCGGCGGGAGAACCCTACAATGAGCAGTTCTTC.

This clonotype was found many times. CDR3 residues: CASSYGRGYEQYF. The CDR3 nucleotides read TGTGCCAGCAGTTACGGCAGGGGATACGAGCAGTACTTC. The V call is TRBV6-5, the J call TRBJ2-7, with TRBD1 as a possible D gene (6 bases). V was shortened by 2 bases and J by 4 bases, with 9 bases between the two germline ends. Germline CDR1 is MNHEY and CDR2 is SVGAGI. The CDR3 is made up of 13 amino acids.

This clonotype was detected many times. The rearrangement links TRBV4-1 to TRBJ2-2; the D is unclear. Per the germline V gene, CDR1 is MGHRA and CDR2 is YSYEKL. CDR3 length equals 15 residues. Trimming left V 6 bases short and J 2 bases short, with 13 bases between. DNA for the CDR3: TGCGCCAGCAGAGAGGACGAACCTAACACCGGGGAGCTGTTTTTT. Amino acids: CASREDEPNTGELFF.

This clonotype was detected a few times. The chain carries TRBV6-5 and TRBJ2-7; perhaps TRBD2 as D (6 bases). The CDR3 length is 16 residues. CDR1 and CDR2 (germline): MNHEY, SVGAGI. Deletions cut 2 bases from V and 0 bases from J, with 14 bases between. CDR3: CASSYIGTPSSYEQYF. The CDR3 bases are TGTGCCAGCAGTTACATCGGGACTCCCAGCTCCTACGAGCAGTACTTC.

This chain joins TRBV20-1 and TRBJ1-2, with D perhaps matching TRBD1 (5 bases). Germline V gene lookup returns CDR1 DFQATT and CDR2 SNEGSKA (reference sequence). Trimming removed 5 bases from V and 2 bases from J, with 15 bases in between. This CDR3 has 14 residues. The DNA of the CDR3 is TGCAGTGCTCCAGGGTTTGGGAAAAACTATGGCTACACCTTC. Translating it yields CSAPGFGKNYGYTF.

This clonotype has only one observation. A much larger clone sits a single nucleotide away, making a read error possible. This chain uses TRBV7-6 with TRBJ2-5, with D possibly being TRBD2 (5 bases). Germline assignment: CDR1 SGHVS and CDR2 FNYEAQ. The CDR3 consists of 13 residues. CDR3 protein: CASSQQRQETQCF. The CDR3 DNA reads TGTGCCAGCAGCCAACAGCGGCAAGAGACCCAGTGCTTC.

V gene TRBV24-1 combines with J gene TRBJ2-7; D is unresolved. There are 18 residues in the CDR3. From germline, CDR1 is KGHDR and CDR2 SFDVKD. Between the trimmed V and J ends, which lost 0 bases and 3 bases, there was a span of 20 bases. The CDR3 DNA reads TGTGCCACCAGTGATTTGCAGGTCCGCATTCAGATTTACTACGAGCAGTACTTC. Encoded protein: CATSDLQVRIQIYYEQYF.

The chain couples TRBV28 to TRBJ1-4; 10 bases align to TRBD1. Germline CDR1 reads MDHEN; CDR2 reads SYDVKM. Germline trimming cut 6 bases from V and 4 bases from J; bases unmatched to any gene: 11. CDR3 length: 17 amino acids. The CDR3 nucleotides are TGTGCCAGCAGCCCCCGCGACAGGGGGCCGATTAATGAAAAACTGTTTTTT. This sequence encodes CASSPRDRGPINEKLFF. Filled out from reference TRBV28 and TRBJ1-4, the complete variable domain reads DVKVTQSSRYLVKRTGEKVFLECVQDMDHENMFWYRQDPGLGLRLIYFSYDVKMKEKGDIPEGYSVSREKKERFSLILESASTNQTSMYLCASSPRDRGPINEKLFFGSGTQLSVL.

As for this clonotype: A far larger clone lies a single base away; this is likely a read error. J is TRBJ2-3 and V is TRBV5-6, with unresolved D. CDR3 length equals 13 residues. V dropped 0 bases and J dropped 2 bases, with 4 bases sitting between them. From germline, CDR1 is SGHDT and CDR2 YYEEEE. CDR3 coding DNA: TGTGCCAGCAGCTTGGGGATCACAGATACGCAGTATTTT. Amino acids: CASSLGITDTQYF.

A word on this clonotype: This may arise from a read error, as a much more abundant clone is one base away. The chain joins TRBV7-9 to TRBJ1-4; the D is unclear. Germline CDR1 SEHNR, CDR2 FQNEAQ (reference sequence). This CDR3 spans 13 amino acids. Trimming cost V 2 bases and J 16 bases, with 17 bases left between them. CDR3 amino acids: CASSLISENGPFF. The CDR3 DNA follows: TGTGCCAGCAGCTTAATCTCGGAGAATGGACCGTTTTTT.

For this clonotype: A read error may be the cause here, since a much bigger clone is one base away. This chain connects TRBV10-1 to TRBJ2-7; the D gene could be TRBD1 or TRBD2 (5 bases each). The CDR3 is 14 amino acids. Germline loops: CDR1 WNHNN, CDR2 SYGVQD (reference sequence). The CDR3 protein is CASRNGTPGYAQYF. The CDR3 DNA is TGCGCCAGCAGAAACGGGACCCCTGGGTACGCGCAGTACTTC.

The rearrangement joins TRBV20-1 to TRBJ2-7, with D hard to call. V was trimmed by 0 bases and J by 3 bases, leaving 12 bases between them. Per the germline V gene, CDR1 is DFQATT and CDR2 is SNEGSKA (reference sequence). The CDR3 loop spans 14 amino acids. This CDR3 reads CSARDLTGYYEQYF. The CDR3 DNA reads as TGCAGTGCTAGAGATCTAACTGGATACTACGAGCAGTACTTC.

The rearrangement uses TRBV11-2 and TRBJ2-7, with 7 bases aligning to TRBD1. The length of the CDR3 is 15 residues. CDR1 and CDR2 (germline): SGHAT, FQNNGV. The V and J ends lost 1 base and 6 bases, in that order; junction bases with no gene match: 9. The CDR3 region is CASSLAGRGLGEQYF. The CDR3 DNA reads TGTGCCAGCAGCTTAGCGGGAAGGGGGCTGGGCGAGCAGTACTTC.

This clonotype showed up just a few times. A much larger clone lies one base from this, so it may be a read error. This chain uses TRBV25-1 with TRBJ2-7; tentatively, D is TRBD1 (5 bases). The J call may be in error: the DNA end matches TRBJ2-1 better. This CDR3 contains 15 residues. The V gene's germline CDR1 is MGHDK and CDR2 SYGVNS. The CDR3 loop reads CASSDPDSVSYEQFF. As DNA, the CDR3 is TGTGCCAGCAGTGATCCCGACAGCGTCTCCTACGAGCAGTTCTTC.

The chain uses TRBV30 and TRBJ2-7; D gene unclear. The CDR3 consists of 17 residues. V was cut by 0 bases and J by 1 base, with 19 bases left in between. Germline CDR1 and CDR2: GTSNPN and SVGIG (reference sequence). The CDR3 DNA reads as TGTGCCTGGAGTGTAAGGGCAGCTAAACTCATTTCCTACGAGCAGTACTTC. This translates into CAWSVRAAKLISYEQYF.

As concerns this clonotype: Given a much more abundant clone one base away, this may be a read error. This chain uses TRBV28 with TRBJ2-2; D is unresolved. This CDR3 spans 13 amino acids. Per germline, CDR1 MDHEN and CDR2 SYDVKM. V dropped 4 bases and J dropped 10 bases, with 13 bases sitting between them. CDR3 residues: CASSSTIGVELFF. Here the CDR3 DNA reads TGTGCCAGCAGTTCTACGATCGGCGTGGAGCTGTTTTTT.

This clonotype showed up many times. The V and J genes are TRBV3-1 and TRBJ1-2; D gene ambiguous. The CDR3 covers 17 residues. Germline V gene lookup returns CDR1 LGHDT and CDR2 YNNKEL (reference sequence). Trimming took 4 bases from V and 0 from J, leaving 18 bases between them. The CDR3 region is CASSRTVFGSTNYGYTF. As DNA, the CDR3 is TGTGCCAGCAGCCGTACCGTTTTTGGATCTACTAACTATGGCTACACCTTC. The variable domain in full, completed from reference TRBV3-1 and TRBJ1-2, reads DTAVSQTPKYLVTQMGNDKSIKCEQNLGHDTMYWYKQDSKKFLKIMFSYNNKELIINETVPNRFSPKSPDKAHLNLHINSLELGDSAVYFCASSRTVFGSTNYGYTFGSGTRLTVV.